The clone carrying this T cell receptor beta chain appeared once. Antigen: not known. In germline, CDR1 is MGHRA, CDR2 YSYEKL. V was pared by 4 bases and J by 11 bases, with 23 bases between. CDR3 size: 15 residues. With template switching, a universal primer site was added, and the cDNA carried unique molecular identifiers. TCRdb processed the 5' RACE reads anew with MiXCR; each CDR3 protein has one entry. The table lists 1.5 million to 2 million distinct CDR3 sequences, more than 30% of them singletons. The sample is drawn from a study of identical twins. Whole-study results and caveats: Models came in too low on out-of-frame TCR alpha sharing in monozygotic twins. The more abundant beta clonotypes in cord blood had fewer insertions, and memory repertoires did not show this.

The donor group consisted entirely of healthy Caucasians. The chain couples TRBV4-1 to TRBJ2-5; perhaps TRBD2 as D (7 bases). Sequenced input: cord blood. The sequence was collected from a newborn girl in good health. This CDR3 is CASSRPPGGHNEQYF. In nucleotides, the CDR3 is TGCGCCAGCAGCCGCCCGCCGGGGGGACACAATGAGCAGTACTTC.